Listed below are T cell receptor beta chains from one sample, sequenced in a study of blood T cell repertoires in COVID-19. TCRdb's copy holds only in-frame clones and misses some; the assay was immunoSEQ multiplex PCR. The profile shows about 180,000 clones, approximately 88% of them singletons. What was sequenced was PBMCs or T cells enriched from blood (not recorded which). The receptors stem from a woman younger than 35 who had recovered from COVID-19. CDR3s include the opening cysteine and the closing phenylalanine or tryptophan. Fields, in order: J gene, D gene, CDR3 length, V gene, CDR3 protein. The D gene is left open where the match is weak.

J: TRBJ1-1
D: .
length: 12
V: TRBV5-1
CDR3: CASSQGTLEAFF

J: TRBJ2-4
D: TRBD2
length: 15
V: TRBV5-1
CDR3: CASSLGAGGPDIQYF

J: TRBJ1-2
D: TRBD1
length: 14
V: TRBV27
CDR3: CASLGQGPNYGYTF

J: TRBJ1-6
D: .
length: 13
V: TRBV12-3/TRBV12-4
CDR3: CASNGGVNSPLHF

J: TRBJ2-6
D: .
length: 16
V: TRBV4-3
CDR3: CASSQESHSGANVLTF

J: TRBJ1-6
D: .
length: 14
V: TRBV27
CDR3: CASTQQGYNSPLHF

J: TRBJ2-3
D: .
length: 14
V: TRBV7-9
CDR3: CASILGTRTDTQYF

J: TRBJ1-5
D: .
length: 15
V: TRBV28
CDR3: CASSFGGNSNQPQHF

J: TRBJ2-1
D: .
length: 13
V: TRBV19
CDR3: CASSILADNEQFF

J: TRBJ2-2
D: .
length: 12
V: TRBV28
CDR3: CASMGNAGELFF

J: TRBJ1-2
D: TRBD1
length: 15
V: TRBV11-2
CDR3: CASSTTQGAKAGYTF

J: TRBJ1-2
D: .
length: 14
V: TRBV6-5
CDR3: CASSPSYTGSAATF

J: TRBJ2-5
D: .
length: 15
V: TRBV10-3
CDR3: CAISESRSTQETQYF

J: TRBJ1-3
D: .
length: 17
V: TRBV7-8
CDR3: CASSLDPGWFVQNTIYF

J: TRBJ2-7
D: TRBD1
length: 18
V: TRBV5-1
CDR3: CASSSAGTGAPHLYEQYF

J: TRBJ1-2
D: .
length: 15
V: TRBV2
CDR3: CASSEETAFNYGYTF

J: TRBJ2-1
D: .
length: 12
V: TRBV28
CDR3: CASSPLGNEQFF

J: TRBJ2-3
D: .
length: 13
V: TRBV11-3
CDR3: CASSNGGTDTQYF

J: TRBJ2-2
D: .
length: 12
V: TRBV11-3
CDR3: CASSSPVGELFF

J: TRBJ2-7
D: .
length: 14
V: TRBV5-5
CDR3: CASSLVPESYEQYF

J: TRBJ1-3
D: .
length: 13
V: TRBV19
CDR3: CASTVGSGNTIYF

J: TRBJ1-1
D: .
length: 12
V: TRBV28
CDR3: CASSPPHPEAFF

J: TRBJ1-2
D: .
length: 14
V: TRBV6-1
CDR3: CASSEALLSYGYTF

J: TRBJ2-7
D: TRBD2
length: 16
V: TRBV6-4
CDR3: CASNIIAGVIPYEQYF

J: TRBJ2-5
D: TRBD2
length: 17
V: TRBV9
CDR3: CASSPPSRGLAAQAQYF

J: TRBJ1-1
D: .
length: 11
V: TRBV29-1
CDR3: CSVEGPYEAFF

J: TRBJ1-2
D: .
length: 15
V: TRBV5-5
CDR3: CASSLARQPTAAETF

J: TRBJ2-7
D: TRBD2
length: 15
V: TRBV5-1
CDR3: CASGTSGGNSYEQYF

J: TRBJ1-2
D: .
length: 12
V: TRBV7-8
CDR3: CASSSGEYGYTF

J: TRBJ2-1
D: .
length: 14
V: TRBV30
CDR3: CAWKISAARGEQFF

J: TRBJ2-2
D: TRBD1
length: 15
V: TRBV5-1
CDR3: CASSLKQGITGELFF

J: TRBJ1-2
D: .
length: 14
V: TRBV5-1
CDR3: CASSLESVNYGYTF

J: TRBJ2-1
D: TRBD1
length: 16
V: TRBV28
CDR3: CASREPGQGPYNEQFF

J: TRBJ2-1
D: TRBD1
length: 13
V: TRBV7-6
CDR3: CASSLTGDNEQFF

J: TRBJ1-1
D: .
length: 16
V: TRBV13
CDR3: CASPTNRGLGNTEAFF

J: TRBJ2-7
D: TRBD1
length: 13
V: TRBV6-2/TRBV6-3
CDR3: CASSPTGSVKQYF

J: TRBJ1-6
D: .
length: 15
V: TRBV7-2
CDR3: CASSPRPGPPPPLHF

J: TRBJ2-6
D: .
length: 16
V: TRBV19
CDR3: CASSRTTGSGANVLTF

J: TRBJ1-5
D: .
length: 15
V: TRBV28
CDR3: CASSFYQGSNQPQHF

J: TRBJ1-5
D: TRBD1
length: 15
V: TRBV2
CDR3: CASSGTGGYNQPQHF

J: TRBJ1-2
D: .
length: 13
V: TRBV25-1
CDR3: CASSDYRNYGYTF

J: TRBJ2-7
D: .
length: 13
V: TRBV5-4
CDR3: CASSRGQYYEQYF

J: TRBJ2-7
D: .
length: 15
V: TRBV4-3
CDR3: CASSQGDSGEYEQYF

J: TRBJ2-2
D: TRBD1
length: 15
V: TRBV19
CDR3: CASRLGQGNTGELFF

J: TRBJ2-1
D: TRBD2
length: 18
V: TRBV27
CDR3: CASSLRILAGGYYNEQFF

J: TRBJ1-5
D: .
length: 14
V: TRBV19
CDR3: CASSTQASNQPQHF

J: TRBJ2-3
D: TRBD2
length: 17
V: TRBV5-1
CDR3: CASRRSTSGGSTDTQYF

J: TRBJ2-7
D: .
length: 15
V: TRBV11-2
CDR3: CASSLDHSDTYEQYF

J: TRBJ2-3
D: .
length: 14
V: TRBV7-9
CDR3: CASSPGTSTDTQYF

J: TRBJ1-1
D: TRBD1
length: 16
V: TRBV5-1
CDR3: CASSLVDRTMNTEAFF

J: TRBJ2-1
D: TRBD1
length: 16
V: TRBV6-4
CDR3: CASSDTDRGSYNEQFF

J: TRBJ1-5
D: .
length: 13
V: TRBV28
CDR3: CASSPRTDQPQHF

J: TRBJ2-6
D: .
length: 14
V: TRBV23-1
CDR3: CAIGGPLRANVLTF

J: TRBJ2-1
D: TRBD1
length: 13
V: TRBV29-1
CDR3: CSVDPGQGGWQFF

J: TRBJ2-3
D: TRBD2
length: 16
V: TRBV11-3
CDR3: CASSPREGGGTDTQYF

J: TRBJ1-1
D: .
length: 13
V: TRBV25-1
CDR3: CASSEYVNTEAFF

J: TRBJ2-7
D: TRBD1
length: 14
V: TRBV18
CDR3: CASSPGTGLYEQYF

J: TRBJ1-1
D: .
length: 14
V: TRBV6-5
CDR3: CASSYSEGFTEAFF

J: TRBJ1-3
D: .
length: 17
V: TRBV9
CDR3: CASSLRGDASSGNTIYF

J: TRBJ2-7
D: .
length: 18
V: TRBV5-4
CDR3: CASSRPLTGTLGRYEQYF